Each of the 2 T cell receptor beta chains below was sequenced from the same sample in a study of T-cell reconstitution after alpha-beta-depleted transplantation in children. Preparation of the TCRbeta library was carried out with unique molecular identifiers. TCRdb redid the calling of the PCR reads with MiXCR, one entry per CDR3 protein. Of around 410,000 distinct CDR3 sequences listed, roughly a tenth were seen once; the top ten hold approximately 5%. Sequencing was performed on PBMCs from the stem cell graft donor, taken from the stem cell graft. These receptors originate from a human donor who donated a stem cell graft to a child with acute myeloid leukemia.

This clonotype has a handful of counts. J is TRBJ1-1 and V is TRBV29-1; tentative D call: TRBD1 (6 bases). Trimming shortened V by 5 bases and J by 1 base, and 14 bases separated the two germline ends. Germline V lookup: CDR1 SQVTM, CDR2 ANQGSEA. The CDR3 length is 14 residues. This CDR3 reads CSVSWRGRNTEAFF. CDR3 DNA: TGCAGCGTTTCCTGGAGGGGGAGGAACACTGAAGCTTTCTTT.

The chain is built from TRBV18 and TRBJ1-2; D uncertain. Germline V CDR1 and CDR2: KGHSH, LQKENI. Trimming left V 5 bases short and J 2 bases short, with 15 bases between. The CDR3 is 15 amino acids. The DNA of the CDR3 is TGTGCCAGCTCATTAGCTTCGGACCGAAACTATGGCTACACCTTC. This encodes CASSLASDRNYGYTF. Drawing the rest from reference TRBV18 and TRBJ1-2, the complete variable domain is NAGVMQNPRHLVRRRGQEARLRCSPMKGHSHVYWYRQLPEEGLKFMVYLQKENIIDESGMPKERFSAEFPKEGPSILRIQQVVRGDSAAYFCASSLASDRNYGYTFGSGTRLTVV.